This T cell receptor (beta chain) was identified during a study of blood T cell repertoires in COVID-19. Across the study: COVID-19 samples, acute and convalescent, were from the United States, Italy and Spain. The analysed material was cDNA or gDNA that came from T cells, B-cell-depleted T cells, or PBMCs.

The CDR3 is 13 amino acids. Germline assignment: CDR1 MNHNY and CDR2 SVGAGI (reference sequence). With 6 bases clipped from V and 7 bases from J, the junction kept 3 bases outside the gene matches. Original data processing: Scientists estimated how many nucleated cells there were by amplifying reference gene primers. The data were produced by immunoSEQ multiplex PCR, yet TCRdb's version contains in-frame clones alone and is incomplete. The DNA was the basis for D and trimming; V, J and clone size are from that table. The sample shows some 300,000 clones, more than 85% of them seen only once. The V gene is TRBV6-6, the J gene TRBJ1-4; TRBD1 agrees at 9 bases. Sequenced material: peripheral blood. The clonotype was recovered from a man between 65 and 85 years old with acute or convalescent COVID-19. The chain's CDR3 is CASRGQGGEKLFF. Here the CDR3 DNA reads TGTGCCAGCAGGGGACAGGGCGGTGAAAAACTGTTTTTT.